A single sample is the source of the 30 T cell receptor beta chains below, sequenced in a study of T cell responses to AZD1222 COVID-19 vaccine. Only in-frame clones appear in the TCRdb table, and some are missing; sequencing was by immunoSEQ multiplex PCR. The sample consists of about 120,000 clones, 93% of them appearing once. The specimen was peripheral blood, collected 28 days after the second AZD1222 dose. These receptors all come from an adult who received the AZD1222 COVID-19 vaccine.

The chain uses TRBV11-1 and TRBJ2-3; 12 nucleotides align to TRBD2. CDR1 is SGHAT, CDR2 FQDESV, per germline (reference sequence). V was pared by 5 bases and J by 3 bases, with 6 bases of the junction left unmatched. The CDR3 covers 16 residues. The chain's CDR3 is CASSIRLAGVTDTQYF. The CDR3 coding sequence is TGTGCCAGCAGCATACGACTAGCGGGAGTGACAGATACGCAGTATTTT.

This clone was found once. The J gene is TRBJ2-7, the V gene TRBV7-9, with D perhaps matching TRBD1 (5 bases). From germline, CDR1 is SEHNR and CDR2 FQNEAQ (reference sequence). Trimming took 3 bases from V and 1 from J, leaving 10 bases between them. This CDR3 spans 14 amino acids. In DNA, the CDR3 is TGTGCCAGCAGCTTCCACGACAGTTCCTACGAGCAGTACTTC. Translated: CASSFHDSSYEQYF.

This chain links TRBV10-3 with TRBJ2-3; D remains unclear. CDR1 ENHRY and CDR2 SYGVKD come from the germline V gene. This CDR3 comprises 15 residues. Trimming took off 10 bases at V and 2 bases at J, with 19 bases between the two ends. The CDR3 sequence: CATSSSLTSTDTQYF. CDR3 nucleotide sequence: TGTGCCACCTCCTCTTCTCTCACATCCACAGATACGCAGTATTTT.

The chain employs TRBV2 and TRBJ2-3, with 10 bases identical to TRBD2. The CDR3 consists of 15 residues. The germline V gene has CDR1 SNHLY and CDR2 FYNNEI. V gave up 8 bases and J gave up 5 bases; unmatched junction bases: 10. CDR3 region: CASELAGGRKDTQYF. For the CDR3, the DNA is TGTGCCAGCGAATTAGCGGGGGGCAGAAAAGATACGCAGTATTTT.

The rearrangement uses TRBV9 and TRBJ2-7; 9 bases map to TRBD1. V lost 4 bases and J lost 3; bases outside the gene matches: 5. The CDR3 is 14 amino acids. CDR1 and CDR2 (germline): SGDLS, YYNGEE. In nucleotides, the CDR3 is TGTGCCAGCAGCCCGGACAGGGGAGGCTACGAGCAGTACTTC. Its protein product is CASSPDRGGYEQYF.

The rearrangement links TRBV29-1 to TRBJ2-7; D might be TRBD2 (5 bases). Trimming took off 3 bases at V and 7 bases at J, with 16 bases between the two ends. This CDR3 has 13 amino acids. CDR1 is SQVTM, CDR2 ANQGSEA, per germline. In DNA, the CDR3 is TGCAGCGTTGATGCCCCCGGGGATCGAGAGCAGTACTTC. It yields the protein CSVDAPGDREQYF.

V gene TRBV11-2 combines with J gene TRBJ1-1, with a possible D match to TRBD1 (6 bases). This CDR3 is built from 17 residues. Trimming took off 4 bases at V and 11 bases at J, with 29 bases between the two ends. Germline lookup yields CDR1 SGHAT and CDR2 FQNNGV. This chain's CDR3 is CASSSKLDSRDISSAFF. CDR3 sequence (DNA): TGTGCCAGCAGCTCCAAGCTCGACAGCCGGGACATATCGAGCGCTTTCTTT. Looking up the rest from reference TRBV11-2 and TRBJ1-1 gives the full variable domain: EAGVAQSPRYKIIEKRQSVAFWCNPISGHATLYWYQQILGQGPKLLIQFQNNGVVDDSQLPKDRFSAERLKGVDSTLKIQPAKLEDSAVYLCASSSKLDSRDISSAFFGQGTRLTVV.

The CDR3 reads CASFSGDSYNEQFF. CDR3 bases: TGTGCCAGTTTTAGCGGGGACTCCTACAATGAGCAGTTCTTC. V gene TRBV19 combines with J gene TRBJ2-1; 8 nucleotides align to TRBD2. Germline loops: CDR1 LNHDA, CDR2 SQIVND (reference sequence). Trimming at V came to 8 bases and at J to 0 bases, leaving 3 bases not matched to a gene. CDR3 size: 14 residues.

The V gene is TRBV6-5, the J gene TRBJ1-4; maybe TRBD1 (6 bases). Germline CDR1 MNHEY, CDR2 SVGAGI. This CDR3 comprises 15 residues. The V and J ends lost 4 bases and 3 bases respectively, with 12 bases between them. The CDR3 sequence is CASSSQTGSNEKLFF. The CDR3 DNA reads as TGTGCCAGCAGTTCTCAGACAGGCTCTAATGAAAAACTGTTTTTT.

The V and J genes are TRBV18 and TRBJ1-3, with D uncertain. Trimming left V 2 bases short and J 2 bases short, with 10 bases between. CDR1 is KGHSH and CDR2 is LQKENI in the germline V gene. This CDR3 is built from 15 residues. The CDR3 sequence is CASSPSGQTGNTIYF. CDR3 coding DNA: TGTGCCAGCTCACCATCCGGCCAGACTGGAAACACCATATATTTT.

The sample holds one count of this clone. The rearrangement links TRBV5-6 to TRBJ2-2, with 8 bases that match TRBD2. The CDR3 runs to 13 residues. V lost 4 bases to trimming and J lost 7 bases; unmatched junction nucleotides: 3. Germline V gene lookup returns CDR1 SGHDT and CDR2 YYEEEE. The CDR3 DNA reads TGTGCCAGCAGCCCGAGCGGGGGCGGGGAGCTGTTTTTT. Amino acids: CASSPSGGGELFF.

The J gene is TRBJ1-4, the V gene TRBV18, with D tentatively TRBD1 (5 bases). Germline V lookup: CDR1 KGHSH, CDR2 LQKENI. V dropped 6 bases and J dropped 8 bases, with 16 bases sitting between them. CDR3 length: 14 amino acids. The CDR3 reads CASSPQGSGEKLFF. The CDR3, as DNA: TGTGCCAGCTCGCCCCAGGGATCCGGGGAAAAACTGTTTTTT.

The J gene is TRBJ2-1, the V gene TRBV11-2; possible D gene TRBD2, 5 bases. Germline V gene sequence: CDR1 SGHAT, CDR2 FQNNGV. The CDR3 length is 14 residues. Trimming took off 3 bases at V and 8 bases at J, with 14 bases between the two ends. CDR3 coding DNA: TGTGCCAGCAGCTTCCTATTGAGGGCCGATGAGCAGTTCTTC. Protein: CASSFLLRADEQFF.

This chain links TRBV10-3 with TRBJ1-2; TRBD1 agrees at 7 bases. Per the germline V gene, CDR1 is ENHRY and CDR2 is SYGVKD. The trim removed 7 bases at V and 8 bases at J, leaving 10 bases unmatched. This CDR3 is 13 amino acids long. The CDR3 sequence is CAIMGSGGGGYTF. The CDR3 nucleotides read TGTGCCATCATGGGGTCAGGGGGAGGCGGCTACACCTTC.

The chain joins TRBV15 to TRBJ1-1; D gene ambiguous. V lost 0 bases and J 0 bases, leaving 2 bases between the germline ends. Germline V gene data show CDR1 as LNHNV and CDR2 as YYDKDF (reference sequence). The CDR3 runs to 13 residues. CDR3 DNA: TGTGCCACCAGCAGAGAAATGAACACTGAAGCTTTCTTT. This encodes CATSREMNTEAFF. Complete variable domain (other parts from reference TRBV15 and TRBJ1-1): DAMVIQNPRYQVTQFGKPVTLSCSQTLNHNVMYWYQQKSSQAPKLLFHYYDKDFNNEADTPDNFQSRRPNTSFCFLDIRSPGLGDTAMYLCATSREMNTEAFFGQGTRLTVV.

V and J are TRBV7-2 and TRBJ2-5; possibly TRBD2 for D (6 bases). Germline CDR1 is SGHTA and CDR2 is FQGNSA. Trimming left V 1 base short and J 2 bases short, with 11 bases between. The CDR3 runs 15 residues. DNA of the CDR3: TGTGCCAGCAGCTTAGATGGGAGGAAGCAAGAGACCCAGTACTTC. The encoded protein is CASSLDGRKQETQYF.

J is TRBJ2-1 and V is TRBV7-8, with 7 bases identical to TRBD1. CDR3 length equals 17 residues. Germline loops: CDR1 SGHVS, CDR2 FQNEAQ. Germline trimming cut 7 bases from V and 1 base from J; bases unmatched to any gene: 13. CDR3 sequence: CASIQGTATRSYNEQFF. The CDR3, as DNA: TGTGCCAGCATCCAAGGGACAGCGACACGGTCCTACAATGAGCAGTTCTTC.

The genes are TRBV27 and TRBJ1-5; D is possibly TRBD1 (6 bases). CDR1 is MNHEY, CDR2 SMNVEV, per germline (reference sequence). The ends were cut back, 5 bases at V and 4 bases at J, with 15 bases in the middle. The CDR3 has 15 amino acids. The CDR3 bases are TGTGCCAGCAGTCCGTACTCAGGGGCTAATCAGCCCCAGCATTTT. This encodes CASSPYSGANQPQHF.

This clone was seen a few times. The rearrangement joins TRBV5-6 to TRBJ2-7; D is perhaps TRBD1 (6 bases). Deletions cut 9 bases from V and 1 base from J, with 14 bases between. Germline V gives CDR1 SGHDT, CDR2 YYEEEE. The CDR3 covers 13 residues. CDR3 amino acids: CATTSTGSYEQYF. The CDR3 DNA reads TGTGCCACCACGTCCACAGGGTCCTACGAGCAGTACTTC.

The gene calls are TRBV6-5 and TRBJ2-1, with 11 nucleotides matching TRBD2. The CDR3 is 15 residues long. V was pared by 7 bases and J by 2 bases, with 4 bases of the junction left unmatched. In germline, CDR1 is MNHEY, CDR2 SVGAGI. In DNA, the CDR3 is TGTGCCAGCACTCCGGGACTAGCGGCCTACAATGAGCAGTTCTTC. This gives the protein CASTPGLAAYNEQFF.

The V call is TRBV9, the J call TRBJ2-5, with 7 bases that match TRBD2. The CDR3 is 15 amino acids. Germline V gene lookup returns CDR1 SGDLS and CDR2 YYNGEE. J lost 1 base, V lost 0 bases, and 3 bases had no gene match. CDR3 nucleotides: TGTGCCAGCAGCGTAGATCCTAGCGGCCAAGAGACCCAGTACTTC. Encoded protein: CASSVDPSGQETQYF.

The V call is TRBV27, the J call TRBJ2-2, with D uncertain. Trimming took off 5 bases at V and 4 bases at J, with 5 bases between the two ends. The CDR3 sequence is 12 residues long. Germline V CDR1 and CDR2: MNHEY, SMNVEV (reference sequence). The CDR3 DNA sequence: TGTGCCAGCAGTGAACTCACCGGGGAGCTGTTTTTT. It codes for CASSELTGELFF.

The chain has TRBV3-1 (or the pseudogene TRBV3-2) and TRBJ2-1; D not resolved. The CDR3 runs 16 residues. V lost 0 bases and J lost 4, with 13 bases in between. Germline-derived CDR1 and CDR2 are LGHDT and YNNKEL (reference sequence). The CDR3 DNA follows: TGTGCCAGCAGCCAAGATGTCTCCTCCAGATACAATGAGCAGTTCTTC. This encodes CASSQDVSSRYNEQFF.

The DNA for the CDR3 is TGCGCCAGCTCGACAGGGAGCACAGATACGCAGTATTTT. Translation: CASSTGSTDTQYF. The rearrangement joins TRBV5-1 to TRBJ2-3; TRBD1 matches 7 bases. V trimming: 7 bases; J trimming: 0 bases; junction bases outside the gene matches: 2. This CDR3 is 13 amino acids long. Per germline, CDR1 SGHRS and CDR2 YFSETQ.

The V and J genes are TRBV19 and TRBJ2-7, with TRBD1 as a possible D gene (5 bases). V lost 1 base and J 4 bases, leaving 14 bases between the germline ends. Germline V gene lookup returns CDR1 LNHDA and CDR2 SQIVND (reference sequence). There are 15 residues in the CDR3. CDR3 DNA sequence: TGTGCCAGTAGTATAGCTACAGGTTCCGGATACGAGCAGTACTTC. This encodes CASSIATGSGYEQYF.

The CDR3 region has the DNA TGTGCCAGCAGCCAAACGCGGCGGGGGAGCACAGATACGCAGTATTTT. Residues: CASSQTRRGSTDTQYF. The chain has TRBV3-1 (or the pseudogene TRBV3-2) and TRBJ2-3; TRBD2 agrees at 7 bases. The CDR3 sequence is 16 residues long. V dropped 2 bases and J dropped 0; count of bases not matched to a gene: 5. Germline V gives CDR1 LGHDT, CDR2 YNNKEL (reference sequence).

As DNA, the CDR3 is TGCGCCAGCAGCTTGGCCACGGGAGTCGGGAAAAACACCATATATTTT. Amino acid sequence: CASSLATGVGKNTIYF. This chain connects TRBV5-1 to TRBJ1-3; D is undetermined. Germline V lookup: CDR1 SGHRS, CDR2 YFSETQ. The V end was cut by 0 bases, the J end by 6 bases, with 16 bases between. The CDR3 sequence is 16 residues long.

This rearrangement joins TRBV3-1 (or the pseudogene TRBV3-2) to TRBJ2-4; 9 nucleotides match TRBD2. The germline gives CDR1 LGHDT, CDR2 YNNKEL (reference sequence). The V segment lost 1 base and the J segment 7 bases; nucleotides outside the gene matches: 14. The CDR3 extends over 18 amino acids. CDR3 sequence: CASSQGKREEGEWNIQYF. Written as DNA, the CDR3 is TGTGCCAGCAGCCAAGGTAAGCGGGAGGAGGGAGAGTGGAACATTCAGTACTTC.

V and J are TRBV6-5 and TRBJ2-3; tentative D call: TRBD2 (6 bases). CDR3 length equals 12 residues. CDR1 is MNHEY, CDR2 SVGAGI, per germline. Trimming removed 6 bases at V and 9 bases at J, with 13 bases between. The CDR3: CASSWGLETQYF. CDR3 in DNA: TGTGCCAGCAGCTGGGGACTGGAAACGCAGTATTTT.

This chain connects TRBV7-9 to TRBJ1-6; D call uncertain. The CDR3 extends over 15 amino acids. V shed 4 bases and J shed 5 bases, with 12 bases lying between them. The V gene's germline CDR1 is SEHNR and CDR2 FQNEAQ (reference sequence). CDR3 DNA sequence: TGTGCCAGCAGCTCGGACCTGGCCAATAATTCACCCCTCCACTTT. It translates to CASSSDLANNSPLHF.